These 29 T cell receptor beta chains were sequenced from one sample in a study of T cell responses to AZD1222 COVID-19 vaccine. Clones were read by immunoSEQ multiplex PCR, and TCRdb kept only the in-frame ones, dropping some. The table lists under 250,000 clones, about 93% of them singletons, with roughly 1% in the top ten. This specimen consisted of peripheral blood, obtained on day 0 of MenACWY control vaccination. The source of these receptors is an adult in good health.

This chain uses TRBV24-1 with TRBJ1-2, with D possibly matching TRBD1 (5 bases). With 8 bases removed from V and 7 bases from J, the gap between germline ends came to 13 bases. The germline CDR1 and CDR2 sequences are KGHDR and SFDVKD. This CDR3 is built from 12 residues. The CDR3 nucleotides are TGTGCCACCATGGGCCAGGGTGGTGGCTACACCTTC. It encodes CATMGQGGGYTF.

The chain links TRBV18 to TRBJ2-1; D could derive from TRBD1 or TRBD2 (5 bases each). CDR1 KGHSH and CDR2 LQKENI come from the germline V gene. Trimming removed 2 bases at V and 7 bases at J, with 18 bases between. CDR3 size: 16 residues. This chain's CDR3 is CASSPGGLSRVNEQFF. The CDR3 DNA follows: TGTGCCAGCTCACCAGGAGGACTTTCCAGGGTAAATGAGCAGTTCTTC.

The CDR3 DNA sequence: TGTGCCTGGAGTTCCTCGGCCCGCGCACCCCTCCACTTT. Encoded protein: CAWSSSARAPLHF. The genes are TRBV30 and TRBJ1-6; D gene uncertain. V was cut by 2 bases and J by 11 bases, with 13 bases left in between. The CDR3 sequence is 13 residues long. CDR1 GTSNPN and CDR2 SVGIG come from the germline V gene (reference sequence).

This clone occurred a few times. The chain has TRBV7-9 and TRBJ1-1, with a weak D call TRBD1 (6 bases). CDR3 length equals 13 residues. V gave up 7 bases and J gave up 8 bases, with 17 bases separating them. CDR1 is SEHNR, CDR2 FQNEAQ, per germline (reference sequence). CDR3 DNA sequence: TGTGCCAGCACCCTGAGGGGGGCGGCCGAAGCTTTCTTT. Translated: CASTLRGAAEAFF.

The J gene is TRBJ1-1, the V gene TRBV10-3, with TRBD1 identical over 8 bases. The CDR3 length is 13 residues. V dropped 9 bases and J dropped 0; count of bases not matched to a gene: 3. Germline CDR1 is ENHRY and CDR2 is SYGVKD. CDR3 coding DNA: TGTGCCATGGGGGGACAGGTGAACACTGAAGCTTTCTTT. Translated: CAMGGQVNTEAFF.

A single count supports this clone. The rearrangement joins TRBV6-1 to TRBJ2-1; 8 bases match TRBD1. The CDR3 runs 14 residues. CDR1 is MNHNS, CDR2 SASEGT, per germline. V gave up 3 bases and J gave up 5 bases; unmatched junction bases: 3. CDR3 sequence: CASSDRQGNNEQFF. CDR3 nucleotide sequence: TGTGCCAGCAGTGACCGACAGGGGAACAATGAGCAGTTCTTC.

V usage is TRBV27 and J usage is TRBJ2-2, with D unclear. With 2 bases removed from V and 4 bases from J, the gap between germline ends came to 11 bases. The CDR3 loop spans 15 amino acids. Per the germline V gene, CDR1 is MNHEY and CDR2 is SMNVEV (reference sequence). This CDR3 reads CASSLVQRRTGELFF. The CDR3 DNA is TGTGCCAGCAGTTTAGTACAGAGACGCACCGGGGAGCTGTTTTTT.

The V gene is TRBV7-8, the J gene TRBJ2-6; D is undetermined. The CDR3 is made up of 13 amino acids. CDR1 and CDR2 (germline): SGHVS, FQNEAQ. V shed 2 bases and J shed 2 bases, with 1 base lying between them. The CDR3 bases are TGTGCCAGCAGCTTAACTGGGGCCAACGTCCTGACTTTC. The encoded protein is CASSLTGANVLTF.

J is TRBJ1-4 and V is TRBV7-3; D ambiguous. Germline V gene sequence: CDR1 SGHTA, CDR2 FQGTGA. Between the trimmed V and J ends, which lost 1 base and 7 bases, there was a span of 13 bases. CDR3 length: 15 residues. This CDR3 is CASSLIPGGGEKLFF. CDR3 coding DNA: TGTGCCAGCAGCTTAATTCCAGGCGGTGGTGAAAAACTGTTTTTT. The variable domain in full, with the rest retrieved from reference TRBV7-3 and TRBJ1-4, is GAGVSQTPSNKVTEKGKYVELRCDPISGHTALYWYRQSLGQGPEFLIYFQGTGAADDSGLPNDRFFAVRPEGSVSTLKIQRTERGDSAVYLCASSLIPGGGEKLFFGSGTQLSVL.

The chain recombines TRBV28 with TRBJ2-7; unclear D gene. Germline V CDR1 and CDR2: MDHEN, SYDVKM. V was cut by 11 bases and J by 3 bases, with 14 bases left in between. This CDR3 region has 12 residues. CDR3 in amino acids: CACGRTHYEQYF. CDR3 bases: TGTGCCTGCGGACGCACACACTACGAGCAGTACTTC.

The rearrangement links TRBV3-1 (or the pseudogene TRBV3-2) to TRBJ1-2, with a possible D match to TRBD1 (5 bases). The CDR3 runs to 14 residues. Germline assignment: CDR1 LGHDT and CDR2 YNNKEL (reference sequence). Trimming shortened V by 4 bases and J by 7 bases, and 16 bases separated the two germline ends. DNA of the CDR3: TGTGCCAGCAGCCCCAGTCCCCAGGGTGGTGGCTACACCTTC. Amino acids: CASSPSPQGGGYTF.

This clone was counted a few times. The V and J genes are TRBV30 and TRBJ1-2, with 7 bases matching TRBD1. Germline CDR1 and CDR2: GTSNPN and SVGIG (reference sequence). This CDR3 comprises 14 residues. V lost 3 bases and J lost 6; bases outside the gene matches: 10. CDR3 loop: CAWSRTTGRDGYTF. CDR3 DNA sequence: TGTGCCTGGAGCCGTACGACAGGGAGAGATGGCTACACCTTC.

The chain joins TRBV9 to TRBJ2-7; TRBD1 agrees at 8 bases. Germline CDR1 and CDR2: SGDLS and YYNGEE. V was clipped by 3 bases and J by 6 bases; unmatched bases: 5. This CDR3 has 13 residues. DNA for the CDR3: TGTGCCAGCAGCGAAACGCAGGGGGCCGAGCAGTACTTC. It translates to CASSETQGAEQYF. The variable domain in full, completed from reference TRBV9 and TRBJ2-7, reads DSGVTQTPKHLITATGQRVTLRCSPRSGDLSVYWYQQSLDQGLQFLIQYYNGEERAKGNILERFSAQQFPDLHSELNLSSLELGDSALYFCASSETQGAEQYFGPGTRLTVT.

The chain uses TRBV19 and TRBJ2-7, with 10 bases fitting TRBD1. Germline CDR1 LNHDA, CDR2 SQIVND (reference sequence). The CDR3 has 15 residues. J lost 6 bases, V lost 5 bases, and 10 bases had no gene match. As DNA, the CDR3 is TGTGCCAGTAGTTACGACAGGGGGCTTCCAAGCGAGCAGTACTTC. Its protein product is CASSYDRGLPSEQYF.

The rearrangement uses TRBV28 and TRBJ1-4, with D uncertain. Trimming cost V 3 bases and J 1 base, with 9 bases left between them. The CDR3 spans 15 residues. In germline, CDR1 is MDHEN, CDR2 SYDVKM. CDR3 amino acids: CASSFAWETNEKLFF. In DNA form, the CDR3 reads TGTGCCAGCAGTTTCGCCTGGGAAACTAATGAAAAACTGTTTTTT.

This clone was seen just once. The chain carries TRBV7-3 and TRBJ1-1; the match to TRBD1 covers 12 bases. V dropped 5 bases and J dropped 4; count of bases not matched to a gene: 5. The CDR3 spans 15 residues. From germline, CDR1 is SGHTA and CDR2 FQGTGA. CDR3 sequence reads: CASSPGQGAFTEAFF. As DNA, the CDR3 is TGTGCCAGCAGCCCGGGACAGGGGGCATTCACTGAAGCTTTCTTT.

The rearrangement joins TRBV18 to TRBJ1-2, with 7 bases that match TRBD1. Germline values: CDR1 KGHSH, CDR2 LQKENI. The CDR3 is made up of 13 amino acids. Trimming cost V 3 bases and J 8 bases; bases outside gene matches: 6. DNA for the CDR3: TGTGCCAGCTCACCCCAAGGGGGCCGGGGCTACACCTTC. This gives the protein CASSPQGGRGYTF.

J is TRBJ1-1 and V is TRBV19; tentatively, D is TRBD1 (5 bases). Germline lookup yields CDR1 LNHDA and CDR2 SQIVND (reference sequence). The CDR3 contains 15 residues. Trimming took off 5 bases at V and 4 bases at J, with 17 bases between the two ends. For the CDR3, the DNA is TGTGCCAGTAGTCCTCCGGGACGGCTAAGCACTGAAGCTTTCTTT. Translating it yields CASSPPGRLSTEAFF.

The chain couples TRBV11-2 to TRBJ1-2; possibly TRBD1 for D (6 bases). Trimming shortened V by 1 base and J by 8 bases, and 26 bases separated the two germline ends. Germline CDR1 SGHAT, CDR2 FQNNGV. The CDR3 is made up of 18 amino acids. For the CDR3, the DNA is TGTGCCAGCAGCTTAGCTTTCCGGGACAAGGCCGCCTCGGGGGGCTACACCTTC. Protein: CASSLAFRDKAASGGYTF.

V and J are TRBV2 and TRBJ1-6; D is ambiguous. V lost 10 bases, J lost 6 bases, and 10 bases lay in between. CDR1 is SNHLY, CDR2 FYNNEI, per germline. The CDR3 length is 12 residues. CDR3 nucleotides: TGTGCCACTTCGGGTCGTAATTCACCCCTCCACTTT. Amino acid sequence: CATSGRNSPLHF. The variable domain in full, with the rest retrieved from reference TRBV2 and TRBJ1-6, is EPEVTQTPSHQVTQMGQEVILRCVPISNHLYFYWYRQILGQKVEFLVSFYNNEISEKSEIFDDQFSVERPDGSNFTLKIRSTKLEDSAMYFCATSGRNSPLHFGNGTRLTVT.

The V gene is TRBV7-2, the J gene TRBJ2-7; no firm D call. Germline CDR1 reads SGHTA; CDR2 reads FQGNSA. The CDR3 sequence is 14 residues long. Between the trimmed V and J ends, which lost 7 bases and 0 bases, there was a span of 13 bases. DNA for the CDR3: TGTGCCAGCATGATGGTGCTCGGCTCCTACGAGCAGTACTTC. Translated: CASMMVLGSYEQYF.

The V call is TRBV6-5, the J call TRBJ1-1; D gene unclear. V lost 0 bases, J lost 1 base, and 12 bases lay in between. The CDR3 consists of 16 residues. Germline CDR1 MNHEY, CDR2 SVGAGI. The CDR3 DNA reads TGTGCCAGCAGTTACTCGGGGTCGGGGAGGAACACTGAAGCTTTCTTT. Protein sequence: CASSYSGSGRNTEAFF.

This rearrangement joins TRBV5-1 to TRBJ2-7; 8 bases line up with TRBD1. The V segment lost 3 bases and the J segment 2 bases; nucleotides outside the gene matches: 4. In germline, CDR1 is SGHRS, CDR2 YFSETQ. There are 14 residues in the CDR3. The CDR3, as DNA: TGCGCCAGCAGCTCATCAGGGGGCCCCTACGAGCAGTACTTC. This encodes CASSSSGGPYEQYF. The full variable domain, rest sourced from reference TRBV5-1 and TRBJ2-7, is KAGVTQTPRYLIKTRGQQVTLSCSPISGHRSVSWYQQTPGQGLQFLFEYFSETQRNKGNFPGRFSGRQFSNSRSEMNVSTLELGDSALYLCASSSSGGPYEQYFGPGTRLTVT.

J is TRBJ1-3 and V is TRBV4-3, with D maybe TRBD1 (5 bases). This CDR3 comprises 14 residues. Per germline, CDR1 LGHNA and CDR2 YSLEER. Trimming left V 1 base short and J 4 bases short, with 8 bases between. The CDR3 region has the DNA TGCGCCAGCAGCCAAGTAGCAGGGGGAAACACCATATATTTT. This codes for CASSQVAGGNTIYF.

This clone was found once. This chain links TRBV5-6 with TRBJ1-3; D is unresolved. Germline assignment: CDR1 SGHDT and CDR2 YYEEEE. V lost 4 bases and J 0 bases, leaving 8 bases between the germline ends. There are 14 residues in the CDR3. The CDR3 DNA reads as TGTGCCAGCAGCGATAAGAGCTCTGGAAACACCATATATTTT. It yields the protein CASSDKSSGNTIYF.

The V gene is TRBV5-6, the J gene TRBJ1-4, with D uncertain. The CDR3 totals 15 residues. Germline CDR1 is SGHDT and CDR2 is YYEEEE. V was clipped by 3 bases and J by 7 bases, with 16 bases between them. In nucleotides, the CDR3 is TGTGCCAGCAGCTCATCAGATGATGGGAGTGAAAAACTGTTTTTT. Its protein is CASSSSDDGSEKLFF.

This clone came up a few times. The same CDR3 also results from other DNA sequences found in this sample. The rearrangement uses TRBV9 and TRBJ1-5; D is perhaps TRBD1 (5 bases). This CDR3 is 14 amino acids long. V shed 0 bases and J shed 7 bases, with 11 bases lying between them. Germline CDR1 and CDR2: SGDLS and YYNGEE. CDR3: CASSVDGAGQPQHF. DNA for the CDR3: TGTGCCAGCAGCGTAGATGGGGCGGGGCAGCCCCAGCATTTT.

This clone is a singleton in its sample. The CDR3 DNA reads TGTGCCAGCAGGCGGGGATCTGGAAACACCATATATTTT. Translation gives CASRRGSGNTIYF. The genes are TRBV3-1 (or the pseudogene TRBV3-2) and TRBJ1-3; no definite D call. Trimming stripped 6 bases from V and 1 base from J, with 7 bases between. The CDR3 has 13 residues. Per germline, CDR1 LGHDT and CDR2 YNNKEL (reference sequence).

CDR3 DNA: TGCGCCAGCAGCCCCCCGGGGGAAGGCAACACCTTC. This encodes CASSPPGEGNTF. The gene calls are TRBV5-1 and TRBJ1-2; the D gene is possibly TRBD1 (5 bases). There are 12 residues in the CDR3. Germline CDR1 and CDR2: SGHRS and YFSETQ. V gave up 4 bases and J gave up 12 bases, with 16 bases separating them.